This TCR beta chain derives from a study of T cells in Graves' hyperthyroidism and ophthalmopathy. General observations from the study: Peripheral blood also featured most of the thyroid clonotypes expanded above 0.001.

Amplified regions were TCR beta CDR3 sequences from RNA transcripts. In the first-round RT-PCR of the TCR CDR3, the HTBI primer set was used. TCRdb called the multiplex PCR reads again in MiXCR, with one record for every CDR3 protein. Among 490,000 or so distinct CDR3 sequences listed, roughly 15% were seen once. CDR3 length: 16 amino acids. CDR1 is MDHEN and CDR2 is SYDVKM in the germline V gene. Trimming removed 0 bases from V and 2 bases from J, with 11 bases in between. Criteria for exclusion of patients were uncontrolled infection, other autoimmune disease, pregnancy or lactation. The diagnoses drew upon clinical symptoms, serum thyroxine and TRAb, thyroid ultrasound and orbital computed tomography. With regard to this clonotype: The antigen is unknown.

The receptor comes from a woman under 40 with Graves' ophthalmopathy. Input material: blood. This chain joins TRBV28 and TRBJ2-1, with D possibly being TRBD2 (6 bases). The CDR3 loop is CASSLWPGETYNEQFF. In DNA form, the CDR3 reads TGTGCCAGCAGTTTATGGCCGGGAGAGACCTACAATGAGCAGTTCTTC.